The 2 T cell receptor beta chains reported below all come from one sample, sequenced in a study of blood T cell repertoires in COVID-19 (dated by TCRdb to 2018 to 2021). Libraries were constructed by the immunoSEQ multiplex PCR assay. What TCRdb holds here is the immuneACCESS table cut down to in-frame rearrangements. Part of the clones is not present; checked against another copy, under half of the missing clones reflect an unresolved V gene, and the others are unexplained. The sample table holds about 280,000 clones, of which approximately 91% were seen once. 0.94% of the sample comes from the top ten. Sequences were obtained from peripheral blood. These receptors all come from a woman aged 40 to 50 who had recovered from COVID-19.

The chain couples TRBV5-4 to TRBJ2-5; perhaps TRBD1 as D (6 bases). Germline V gene lookup returns CDR1 SGHNT and CDR2 YYREEE (reference sequence). The CDR3 totals 13 residues. V lost 4 bases and J lost 4, with 11 bases in between. CDR3: CASSPGHTETQYF. In nucleotides, the CDR3 is TGTGCCAGCAGCCCGGGACACACAGAGACCCAGTACTTC. The whole variable domain, remainder taken from reference TRBV5-4 and TRBJ2-5, is ETGVTQSPTHLIKTRGQQVTLRCSSQSGHNTVSWYQQALGQGPQFIFQYYREEENGRGNFPPRFSGLQFPNYSSELNVNALELDDSALYLCASSPGHTETQYFGPGTRLLVL.

In this sample, this clone turned up a few times. V gene TRBV28 combines with J gene TRBJ2-1; 14 bases line up with TRBD2. V trimming: 4 bases; J trimming: 4 bases; junction bases outside the gene matches: 9. The CDR3 totals 18 residues. Germline loops: CDR1 MDHEN, CDR2 SYDVKM. The CDR3, as DNA: TGTGCCAGCAGTTCGGCAGGACTAGCGGGAGGACCTTACAATGAGCAGTTCTTC. Translating it yields CASSSAGLAGGPYNEQFF.